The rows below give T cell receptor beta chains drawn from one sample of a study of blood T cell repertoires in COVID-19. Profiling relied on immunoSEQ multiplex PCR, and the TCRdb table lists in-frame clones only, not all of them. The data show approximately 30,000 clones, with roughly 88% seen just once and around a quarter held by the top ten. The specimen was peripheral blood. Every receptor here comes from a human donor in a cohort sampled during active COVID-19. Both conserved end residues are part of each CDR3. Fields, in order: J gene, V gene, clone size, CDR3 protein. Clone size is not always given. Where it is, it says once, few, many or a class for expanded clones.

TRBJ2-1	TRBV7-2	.	CASSFLGGNNLGNNEQFF
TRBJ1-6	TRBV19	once	CASSIGRDYNSPLHF
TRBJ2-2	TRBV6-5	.	CASSYRPAGGELFF
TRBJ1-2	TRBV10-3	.	CAISESGGTGGVNYGYTF
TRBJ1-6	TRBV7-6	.	CASSPTALYNSPLHF
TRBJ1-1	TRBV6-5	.	CASRRRGSDTEAFF
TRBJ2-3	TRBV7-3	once	CASSPAGQSTDTQYF
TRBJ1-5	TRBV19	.	CASNRVSQPQHF
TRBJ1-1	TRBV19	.	CASSAHETVSEAFF
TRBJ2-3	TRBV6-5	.	CASRTGGLADTQYF
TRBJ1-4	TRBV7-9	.	CASSLSMGEGEKLFF
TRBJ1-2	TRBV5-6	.	CASSLGDREGYGYTF
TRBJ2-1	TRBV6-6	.	CASSFVTSGGASEQFF
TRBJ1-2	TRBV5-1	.	CASSRLQGTNYGYTF
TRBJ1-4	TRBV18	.	CASSPRTGSNEKLFF
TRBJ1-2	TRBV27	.	CASSPGRTGLNGYTF
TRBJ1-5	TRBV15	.	CATSLETGRDQPQHF
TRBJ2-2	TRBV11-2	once	CASSPSPSGELFF
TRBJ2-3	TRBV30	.	CAWTVRGTDTQYF
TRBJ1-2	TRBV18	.	CASSPLNQDNYGYTF
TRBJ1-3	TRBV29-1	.	CSVLEHSGNTIYF
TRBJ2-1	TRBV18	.	CASSLGPAGTNEQFF
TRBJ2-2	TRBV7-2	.	CASSLESQTGAGELFF
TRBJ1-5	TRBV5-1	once	CASSPGGSNQPQHF
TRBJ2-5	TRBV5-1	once	CASSMEGTGGWETQYF
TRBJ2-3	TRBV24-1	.	CATSDPSPSGGTDTQYF
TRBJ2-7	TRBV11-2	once	CASSPAGQTYEQYF
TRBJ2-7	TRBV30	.	CAWSPRARGRHGLDEQYF
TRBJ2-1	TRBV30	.	CAWTPGLAGGIPKSRNEQFF
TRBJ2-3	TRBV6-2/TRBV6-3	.	CASSDSSRTQYF
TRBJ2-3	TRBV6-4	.	CASSDEGATDTQYF
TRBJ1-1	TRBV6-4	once	CASSPRTGYGEAFF
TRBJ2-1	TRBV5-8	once	CASSWAWGGYNEQFF
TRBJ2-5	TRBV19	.	CASSAHLRGSGVETQYF
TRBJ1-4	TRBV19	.	CASTFLGGASEKLFF
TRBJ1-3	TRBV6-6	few	CASSFPTGTRGNTIYF
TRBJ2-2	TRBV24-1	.	CATQGNTGELFF
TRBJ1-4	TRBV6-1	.	CASSDMRQGALNEKLFF
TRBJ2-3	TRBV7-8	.	CASSPTTLAGSTDTQYF
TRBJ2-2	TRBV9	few	CASSGQNTGELFF
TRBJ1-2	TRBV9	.	CASSVGAGAYGYTF
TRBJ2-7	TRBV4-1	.	CASSPFTRPYEQYF
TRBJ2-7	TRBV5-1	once	CASSLGYSYEQYF
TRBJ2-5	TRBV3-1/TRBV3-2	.	CASSQGLAGGNTGGAQYF
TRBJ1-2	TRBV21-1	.	CASSRGLRGPIGYGYTF
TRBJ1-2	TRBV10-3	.	CAIAPGQEGGYTF
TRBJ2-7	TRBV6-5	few	CASSSLFGTGAEQYF
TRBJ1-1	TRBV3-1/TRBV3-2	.	CASSQGGQGSFF
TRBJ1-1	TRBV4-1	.	CASSQEYHRGRGAFF
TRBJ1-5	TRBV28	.	CASSLGGAHQPQHF
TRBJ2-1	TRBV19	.	CASSLLAGGLYNEQFF
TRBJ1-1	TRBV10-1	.	CASSSGGSNTEAFF
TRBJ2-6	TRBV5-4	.	CASSLQGAGANVLTF
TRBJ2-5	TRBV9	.	CASSVGHKTAETQYF
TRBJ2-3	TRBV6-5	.	CASSYLGVSTDTQYF